This paragraph reports one T cell receptor (beta chain). Trimming removed 6 bases at V and 0 bases at J, with 17 bases between. The germline CDR1 and CDR2 sequences are SNHLY and FYNNEI. The CDR3 runs to 16 residues. The data stem from a study of control samples from healthy donors and cancer patients. Sequencing was performed with immunoSEQ multiplex PCR; in TCRdb, only in-frame clones are kept and a portion is missing. The sample includes about 40,000 clones, approximately 90% of them seen just once. This TCR came from a woman aged 45-59 years in good health. Sequenced input: blood. This chain joins TRBV2 and TRBJ1-2; the D is unclear. CDR3 residues: CASRRLGTTTNYGYTF. In DNA, the CDR3 is TGTGCCAGCAGGCGTTTGGGCACAACCACTAACTATGGCTACACCTTC.